These 24 T cell receptor beta chains came from one sample sequenced in a study of shared clonotypes between healthy human individuals. Libraries were prepared by immunoSEQ multiplex PCR; TCRdb keeps only in-frame clonotypes and omits some of them. The top ten clones hold 9.5% to 15% of a sample with 530,000 or so clones, about 80% of them seen once. Sequenced: PBMCs. The source is a woman aged 40 to 55 in good health. Some clones in this sample may be carry-over from other donors' samples.

The genes are TRBV28 and TRBJ1-2; 8 bases fit TRBD1. The trim removed 4 bases at V and 1 base at J, leaving 8 bases unmatched. The CDR3 covers 16 residues. Germline V gene data show CDR1 as MDHEN and CDR2 as SYDVKM. The CDR3 DNA is TGTGCCAGCAGTTCCCTATCGACAGGGGATAACTATGGCTACACCTTC. Translated, it gives CASSSLSTGDNYGYTF.

This rearrangement joins TRBV15 to TRBJ2-5; D remains unclear. V lost 5 bases and J lost 4, with 11 bases in between. From germline, CDR1 is LNHNV and CDR2 YYDKDF (reference sequence). The CDR3 sequence is 13 residues long. In DNA, the CDR3 is TGTGCCACCAGCGAAGGGTTCTTAGAGACCCAGTACTTC. Encoded protein: CATSEGFLETQYF.

The rearrangement joins TRBV19 to TRBJ1-2; D perhaps matches TRBD1 (5 bases). V lost 3 bases and J 4 bases, leaving 9 bases between the germline ends. Germline CDR1 LNHDA, CDR2 SQIVND (reference sequence). This CDR3 region has 13 residues. The CDR3 nucleotides read TGTGCCAGTAGTATCGGGCAGGGCTATGGCTACACCTTC. Protein product: CASSIGQGYGYTF.

The J gene is TRBJ2-2, the V gene TRBV5-1, with TRBD1 identical over 9 bases. Germline CDR1 is SGHRS and CDR2 is YFSETQ. The CDR3 is 15 amino acids. V was clipped by 4 bases and J by 5 bases; unmatched bases: 6. The CDR3 here is CASSPQGALTGELFF. The DNA of the CDR3 is TGCGCCAGCAGCCCACAGGGGGCGCTTACCGGGGAGCTGTTTTTT.

V usage is TRBV30 and J usage is TRBJ1-5; D uncertain. The CDR3 has 14 amino acids. The V end lost 3 bases, the J end lost 4 bases, and 13 bases lay between the germline ends. Germline V gene sequence: CDR1 GTSNPN, CDR2 SVGIG (reference sequence). The DNA of the CDR3 is TGTGCCTGGAGCGGCACGATGGCGAATCAGCCCCAGCATTTT. This gives the protein CAWSGTMANQPQHF.

This clone was observed many times. The genes are TRBV7-7 and TRBJ2-5; D might be TRBD1 (6 bases). Per germline, CDR1 SSHAT and CDR2 FNYEAQ (reference sequence). V lost 5 bases, J lost 5 bases, and 12 bases lay in between. The CDR3 runs to 13 residues. The CDR3 here is CASSKQGGETQYF. DNA of the CDR3: TGTGCCAGCAGCAAACAGGGCGGGGAGACCCAGTACTTC.

This clone was picked up a small number of times. V and J are TRBV7-3 and TRBJ2-7; D uncertain. The CDR3 spans 13 residues. Germline-derived CDR1 and CDR2 are SGHTA and FQGTGA. V dropped 3 bases and J dropped 3 bases, with 9 bases sitting between them. The CDR3 nucleotides read TGTGCCAGCAGCTTGGCAGCAGGCTACGAGCAGTACTTC. Its translation: CASSLAAGYEQYF.

About this clone: This sample includes further DNA sequences coding for the same CDR3. The chain is built from TRBV5-1 and TRBJ2-1; 13 bases fit TRBD2. The CDR3 contains 15 residues. V gave up 4 bases and J gave up 9 bases; unmatched junction bases: 7. Germline lookup yields CDR1 SGHRS and CDR2 YFSETQ. CDR3 sequence reads: CASSPGLAGEGEQFF. CDR3 nucleotide sequence: TGCGCCAGCAGCCCAGGACTAGCGGGGGAGGGTGAGCAGTTCTTC.

V and J are TRBV5-1 and TRBJ2-3; 10 nucleotides align to TRBD2. This CDR3 comprises 17 residues. Germline V gives CDR1 SGHRS, CDR2 YFSETQ. Germline trimming cut 4 bases from V and 1 base from J; bases unmatched to any gene: 9. CDR3 loop: CASSNPTSGFGTDTQYF. For the CDR3, the DNA is TGCGCCAGCAGCAATCCGACTAGCGGGTTTGGCACAGATACGCAGTATTTT.

The rearrangement joins TRBV13 to TRBJ2-3; the D gene could be TRBD1 or TRBD2 (5 bases each). Trimming removed 5 bases at V and 0 bases at J, with 15 bases between. This CDR3 has 16 amino acids. The V gene's germline CDR1 is PRHDT and CDR2 FYEKMQ (reference sequence). The CDR3 region has the DNA TGTGCCAGCAGCCTCGGGACCACTATTAGCACAGATACGCAGTATTTT. Residues: CASSLGTTISTDTQYF.

This chain links TRBV6-1 with TRBJ1-5; 7 nucleotides line up with TRBD1. This CDR3 is 14 amino acids long. Germline trimming cut 3 bases from V and 9 bases from J; bases unmatched to any gene: 8. The germline gives CDR1 MNHNS, CDR2 SASEGT. DNA of the CDR3: TGTGCCAGCAGTGACCGGACAGGCTTCGGGCCCCAGCATTTT. As protein: CASSDRTGFGPQHF.

The chain links TRBV7-3 to TRBJ2-1, with 7 bases that match TRBD2. This CDR3 has 16 residues. V lost 5 bases and J lost 4; bases outside the gene matches: 11. Per germline, CDR1 SGHTA and CDR2 FQGTGA. CDR3 bases: TGTGCCAGCAGCCCCGCGACGGGAGGACTTTACAATGAGCAGTTCTTC. Amino acids: CASSPATGGLYNEQFF. Complete variable domain (other parts from reference TRBV7-3 and TRBJ2-1): GAGVSQTPSNKVTEKGKYVELRCDPISGHTALYWYRQSLGQGPEFLIYFQGTGAADDSGLPNDRFFAVRPEGSVSTLKIQRTERGDSAVYLCASSPATGGLYNEQFFGPGTRLTVL.

The genes are TRBV27 and TRBJ1-4; D may be TRBD1 (6 bases). The CDR3 totals 14 residues. The V end was cut by 2 bases, the J end by 3 bases, with 7 bases between. CDR1 MNHEY and CDR2 SMNVEV come from the germline V gene (reference sequence). CDR3 nucleotide sequence: TGTGCCAGCAGTTTAGCAGGGGCTAATGAAAAACTGTTTTTT. This codes for CASSLAGANEKLFF.

The V call is TRBV27, the J call TRBJ2-3, with D possibly matching TRBD2 (5 bases). The germline CDR1 and CDR2 sequences are MNHEY and SMNVEV (reference sequence). V gave up 6 bases and J gave up 0 bases, with 13 bases separating them. This CDR3 region has 15 residues. CDR3 bases: TGTGCCAGCAGCGGTCCCAGCGGCAGCACAGATACGCAGTATTTT. Translation gives CASSGPSGSTDTQYF.

A word on this clone: This sample includes further DNA sequences coding for the same CDR3. CDR3 DNA: TGTGCCAGCAGCGTAGCCGGGAACACTGAAGCTTTCTTT. Protein: CASSVAGNTEAFF. The gene calls are TRBV9 and TRBJ1-1; D call uncertain. The CDR3 loop spans 13 amino acids. With 0 bases removed from V and 1 base from J, the gap between germline ends came to 4 bases. Per the germline V gene, CDR1 is SGDLS and CDR2 is YYNGEE.

The gene calls are TRBV2 and TRBJ2-7; TRBD2 agrees at 7 bases. From germline, CDR1 is SNHLY and CDR2 FYNNEI. J was trimmed by 2 bases and V by 4 bases; bases with no gene match: 5. The CDR3 is 14 amino acids. The CDR3 bases are TGTGCCAGCAGTGTGGGGGGAGGGCCCTACGAGCAGTACTTC. The encoded protein is CASSVGGGPYEQYF.

This chain uses TRBV2 with TRBJ2-7, with TRBD1 as a possible D gene (6 bases). This CDR3 has 15 amino acids. Trimming stripped 8 bases from V and 1 base from J, with 18 bases between. Germline CDR1 and CDR2: SNHLY and FYNNEI. The CDR3, as DNA: TGTGCCAGCTCCGAAGGGGTGACAGGTTCCTACGAGCAGTACTTC. As protein: CASSEGVTGSYEQYF.

This chain joins TRBV7-6 and TRBJ1-5; 8 bases line up with TRBD1. The germline CDR1 and CDR2 sequences are SGHVS and FNYEAQ. The CDR3 consists of 15 residues. V shed 1 base, J shed 6 bases, and the junction held 5 bases outside the gene matches. In nucleotides, the CDR3 is TGTGCCAGCAGCTTAGGACAGGGGCAGGTTCAGCCCCAGCATTTT. It yields the protein CASSLGQGQVQPQHF.

The chain has TRBV5-1 and TRBJ2-1; TRBD2 agrees at 10 bases. CDR3 length: 16 residues. The V gene end was trimmed by 2 bases and the J gene end by 4 bases; junction bases not matched to a gene: 6. Germline V gene sequence: CDR1 SGHRS, CDR2 YFSETQ. CDR3 DNA: TGCGCCAGCAGCTTTATCCCGGGACTAGCGTACAATGAGCAGTTCTTC. It encodes CASSFIPGLAYNEQFF.

Only one count was recorded for this clone. This chain connects TRBV23-1 to TRBJ2-6, with a possible D match to TRBD2 (5 bases). TRBV23-1 has ORF status, its function being uncertain. V shed 7 bases and J shed 1 base, with 11 bases lying between them. CDR3 length: 15 amino acids. In nucleotides, the CDR3 is TGCGCCAGCATCCAACGGGGTTCTGGGGCCAACGTCCTGACTTTC. It is translated as CASIQRGSGANVLTF.

This CDR3 reads CASSIGGMTDTQYF. Written as DNA, the CDR3 is TGTGCCAGCAGCATTGGCGGGATGACAGATACGCAGTATTTT. V usage is TRBV2 and J usage is TRBJ2-3; tentative D call: TRBD2 (6 bases). CDR3 length: 14 residues. Germline assignment: CDR1 SNHLY and CDR2 FYNNEI. V was pared by 6 bases and J by 3 bases, with 13 bases between.

At least ten counts were recorded for this clone. The chain joins TRBV2 to TRBJ2-3; D is possibly TRBD2 (6 bases). Trimming took off 5 bases at V and 1 base at J, with 16 bases between the two ends. This CDR3 is built from 16 residues. Looked up from germline, CDR1 is SNHLY and CDR2 is FYNNEI. In DNA form, the CDR3 reads TGTGCCAGCAGTCCCCTGGGGGGACGGGGCACAGATACGCAGTATTTT. Translated: CASSPLGGRGTDTQYF. Full variable domain (outside the CDR3, taken from reference TRBV2 and TRBJ2-3): EPEVTQTPSHQVTQMGQEVILRCVPISNHLYFYWYRQILGQKVEFLVSFYNNEISEKSEIFDDQFSVERPDGSNFTLKIRSTKLEDSAMYFCASSPLGGRGTDTQYFGPGTRLTVL.

The V gene is TRBV28, the J gene TRBJ2-2; no clear D gene. Germline V gives CDR1 MDHEN, CDR2 SYDVKM. V lost 5 bases, J lost 9 bases, and 10 bases lay in between. CDR3 length: 12 amino acids. The CDR3 loop is CASSPRLRELFF. The CDR3 DNA is TGTGCCAGCAGTCCTAGACTCCGGGAGCTGTTTTTT. The full variable domain, rest sourced from reference TRBV28 and TRBJ2-2, is DVKVTQSSRYLVKRTGEKVFLECVQDMDHENMFWYRQDPGLGLRLIYFSYDVKMKEKGDIPEGYSVSREKKERFSLILESASTNQTSMYLCASSPRLRELFFGEGSRLTVL.

The chain recombines TRBV18 with TRBJ2-1, with 8 positions matching TRBD1. Germline CDR1 is KGHSH and CDR2 is LQKENI. V shed 3 bases and J 4 bases; nucleotides not matched to a gene: 8. The CDR3 length is 16 residues. The CDR3 nucleotides read TGTGCCAGCTCACCGACCACAGGGGGGAATTACAATGAGCAGTTCTTC. This gives the protein CASSPTTGGNYNEQFF.